This T cell receptor beta chain derives from a study of radiation and T cells in renal cell carcinoma. Study-wide background: Nephrectomy followed 15 Gy stereotactic body radiation by 4 weeks.

Produced via immunoSEQ multiplex PCR; TCRdb's table is partial and in-frame only. The table shows about 120,000 clones, with roughly four fifths occurring only once. Study results and limitations: From baseline, blood top tumor clonotypes peaked at 2 weeks post-radiation.

V gave up 5 bases and J gave up 2 bases, with 16 bases separating them. In germline, CDR1 is MNHNS, CDR2 SASEGT. CDR3 length: 15 residues. For this clone: The target antigen is unknown.

Sample time point: blood 2 weeks post-SBRT. Treatment: 15 Gy SBRT to primary tumor, nephrectomy 4 weeks later. V usage is TRBV6-1 and J usage is TRBJ2-7, with D possibly being TRBD1 or TRBD2 (5 bases each). The sequence was collected from an older woman with renal cell carcinoma. Material: blood, obtained from a patient whose treatment included radiotherapy and nephrectomy. CDR3 coding DNA: TGTGCCAGCAGTCGGGGTGGGGGTTCTCCCTACGAGCAGTACTTC. The encoded protein is CASSRGGGSPYEQYF.